The next 28 T cell receptor beta chains were all read from a single sample in a study of blood T cell repertoires in COVID-19. Here immunoSEQ multiplex PCR was the method, and the copy in TCRdb shows in-frame clones only, minus some. The repertoire holds about 320,000 clones, with 75% to 90% as singletons. The sequenced sample was PBMCs or T cells enriched from blood (not recorded which). The receptors shown here come from a man between 60 and 75 years old who had recovered from COVID-19.

V gene TRBV6-5 combines with J gene TRBJ2-2; 8 nucleotides line up with TRBD1. Germline trimming cut 6 bases from V and 6 bases from J; bases unmatched to any gene: 6. From germline, CDR1 is MNHEY and CDR2 SVGAGI. CDR3 length: 14 amino acids. CDR3 coding DNA: TGTGCCAGCAGCGGACAGGGTATGGCCGGGGAGCTGTTTTTT. This sequence encodes CASSGQGMAGELFF.

The chain couples TRBV5-4 to TRBJ2-2; 12 nucleotides agree with TRBD1. The CDR3 totals 16 residues. Germline V gene sequence: CDR1 SGHNT, CDR2 YYREEE (reference sequence). J was trimmed by 6 bases and V by 4 bases; bases with no gene match: 7. CDR3: CASSPRDRGLSGELFF. In DNA form, the CDR3 reads TGTGCCAGCAGCCCCCGGGACAGGGGGCTGTCCGGGGAGCTGTTTTTT.

The CDR3 DNA sequence: TGTGCCAGCAGCCATAGCGGGAGAGAGTTCTTC. This translates into CASSHSGREFF. The chain is built from TRBV6-2 or TRBV6-3 and TRBJ2-1, with TRBD2 matching 9 bases. V shed 6 bases and J 14 bases; nucleotides not matched to a gene: 5. Germline values: CDR1 MNHEY, CDR2 SVGEGT. This CDR3 has 11 residues.

The rearrangement links TRBV5-1 to TRBJ2-5, with 12 bases that match TRBD2. The CDR3 consists of 17 residues. V dropped 0 bases and J dropped 4; count of bases not matched to a gene: 7. CDR1 SGHRS and CDR2 YFSETQ come from the germline V gene. CDR3 DNA: TGCGCCAGCAGCTTGGATCCGACTAGCGGGAGCCCAGAGACCCAGTACTTC. Protein product: CASSLDPTSGSPETQYF.

The chain combines TRBV5-1 with TRBJ1-2; 8 nucleotides match TRBD1. Germline lookup yields CDR1 SGHRS and CDR2 YFSETQ. V shed 4 bases, J shed 4 bases, and the junction held 9 bases outside the gene matches. The CDR3 has 15 residues. This CDR3 is CASSSTGGLGYGYTF. The CDR3 bases are TGCGCCAGCAGCAGTACAGGGGGACTCGGCTATGGCTACACCTTC.

This CDR3 reads CASSPRTSFDEQFF. CDR3 nucleotide sequence: TGTGCCAGCTCACCAAGGACTAGCTTCGATGAGCAGTTCTTC. V gene TRBV18 combines with J gene TRBJ2-1, with 8 bases that match TRBD2. The CDR3 length is 14 residues. The ends lost 2 bases at V and 8 bases at J; junction bases unmatched: 5. CDR1 and CDR2 from the germline V gene are KGHSH and LQKENI.

The gene calls are TRBV9 and TRBJ1-2; no clear D gene. This CDR3 contains 13 residues. Between the trimmed V and J ends, which lost 0 bases and 5 bases, there was a span of 8 bases. The germline CDR1 and CDR2 sequences are SGDLS and YYNGEE. The CDR3 spells CASSVGQAYGYTF. The CDR3 DNA reads TGTGCCAGCAGCGTAGGGCAGGCTTATGGCTACACCTTC.

The chain uses TRBV24-1 and TRBJ1-2; D remains ambiguous. This CDR3 comprises 17 residues. Germline CDR1 reads KGHDR; CDR2 reads SFDVKD. V was clipped by 6 bases and J by 6 bases, with 25 bases between them. CDR3 bases: TGTGCCACCAGTTCCGCGCGTGATGTTGAGGAGCGGCATGGCTACACCTTC. This sequence encodes CATSSARDVEERHGYTF.

The chain combines TRBV6-2 or TRBV6-3 with TRBJ1-5; D unresolved. Between the trimmed V and J ends, which lost 6 bases and 5 bases, there was a span of 20 bases. Germline V gene lookup returns CDR1 MNHEY and CDR2 SVGEGT. The CDR3 spans 16 residues. The CDR3: CASSPGRGLRDQPQHF. The CDR3 DNA is TGTGCCAGCAGCCCAGGACGAGGGCTGAGGGATCAGCCCCAGCATTTT.

The genes are TRBV7-8 and TRBJ1-2, with 8 positions matching TRBD1. CDR3 size: 21 residues. With 1 base clipped from V and 0 bases from J, the junction kept 19 bases outside the gene matches. Per the germline V gene, CDR1 is SGHVS and CDR2 is FQNEAQ. CDR3 DNA: TGTGCCAGCAGCTTAGAAATGGTCTCAAGGAAGACAGGGGCTCCTAACTATGGCTACACCTTC. Amino acids: CASSLEMVSRKTGAPNYGYTF.

The chain combines TRBV6-5 with TRBJ2-1; 10 bases align to TRBD2. V shed 2 bases, J shed 9 bases, and the junction held 4 bases outside the gene matches. The CDR3 consists of 14 residues. From germline, CDR1 is MNHEY and CDR2 SVGAGI. The DNA for the CDR3 is TGTGCCAGCAGTTACCTCGCTAGCGGGAGTGAGCAGTTCTTC. Translating gives CASSYLASGSEQFF.

A few counts support this clone. The chain joins TRBV2 to TRBJ1-5, with 7 bases fitting TRBD1. The CDR3 is 13 amino acids. The germline CDR1 and CDR2 sequences are SNHLY and FYNNEI. The V and J ends lost 4 bases and 6 bases, in that order; junction bases with no gene match: 3. The CDR3 region has the DNA TGTGCCAGCAGTGGACAGGGCGGTCAGCCCCAGCATTTT. This encodes CASSGQGGQPQHF.

The chain combines TRBV2 with TRBJ2-3, with TRBD1 matching 7 bases. The CDR3 length is 16 residues. J gave up 0 bases and V 0 bases, and 3 bases lay outside the gene matches. In germline, CDR1 is SNHLY, CDR2 FYNNEI. In nucleotides, the CDR3 is TGTGCCAGCAGTGAAGCGCAGACAGGGAGCACAGATACGCAGTATTTT. Translated, it gives CASSEAQTGSTDTQYF. Variable domain in full (rest from reference TRBV2 and TRBJ2-3): EPEVTQTPSHQVTQMGQEVILRCVPISNHLYFYWYRQILGQKVEFLVSFYNNEISEKSEIFDDQFSVERPDGSNFTLKIRSTKLEDSAMYFCASSEAQTGSTDTQYFGPGTRLTVL.

This clone was detected once. The chain couples TRBV18 to TRBJ2-7, with D unclear. The germline gives CDR1 KGHSH, CDR2 LQKENI. The CDR3 runs 13 residues. Trimming shortened V by 3 bases and J by 6 bases, and 12 bases separated the two germline ends. The CDR3 nucleotides are TGTGCCAGCTCACCCTCGCGTGATCGCGAGCAGTACTTC. Translating it yields CASSPSRDREQYF.

This sequence joins TRBV11-2 and TRBJ2-4, with 10 positions matching TRBD2. Germline CDR1 reads SGHAT; CDR2 reads FQNNGV. CDR3 length: 16 residues. With 5 bases clipped from V and 6 bases from J, the junction kept 10 bases outside the gene matches. The CDR3 loop reads CASSIWTSGYINIQYF. CDR3 DNA sequence: TGTGCCAGCAGCATCTGGACTAGCGGTTACATAAACATTCAGTACTTC.

The chain is built from TRBV27 and TRBJ2-1, with 12 bases matching TRBD2. V lost 5 bases to trimming and J lost 6 bases; unmatched junction nucleotides: 5. CDR1 and CDR2 from the germline V gene are MNHEY and SMNVEV (reference sequence). This CDR3 comprises 15 residues. The CDR3 sequence is CASSPGTSGFNEQFF. The CDR3 bases are TGTGCCAGCAGTCCCGGGACTAGCGGGTTCAATGAGCAGTTCTTC.

The chain joins TRBV19 to TRBJ2-7, with D tentatively TRBD1 (5 bases). The CDR3 contains 14 residues. V lost 3 bases and J lost 3, with 12 bases in between. The V gene's germline CDR1 is LNHDA and CDR2 SQIVND (reference sequence). CDR3 nucleotides: TGTGCCAGTAGTATTTCCAACAGGTACTACGAGCAGTACTTC. This translates into CASSISNRYYEQYF.

V and J are TRBV4-3 and TRBJ2-5, with TRBD2 matching 13 bases. The CDR3 contains 18 residues. V was pared by 3 bases and J by 2 bases, with 9 bases of the junction left unmatched. The germline CDR1 and CDR2 sequences are LGHNA and YSLEER. The CDR3 region is CASSHAPGTSGIQETQYF. The CDR3 DNA reads TGCGCCAGCAGCCACGCTCCCGGGACTAGCGGGATTCAAGAGACCCAGTACTTC.

This chain links TRBV21-1 with TRBJ1-2. TRBV21-1 is a recognized pseudogene. The CDR3 spans 15 residues. CDR3 residues: CASSPRGGLDYGYTF. Here the CDR3 DNA reads TGTGCCAGCAGCCCTCGGGGGGGGCTAGACTATGGCTACACCTTC.

As regards this clone: Other DNA sequences of this sample code for an identical CDR3. The chain recombines TRBV19 with TRBJ1-5, with TRBD1 as a possible D gene (5 bases). The CDR3 spans 14 residues. Germline lookup yields CDR1 LNHDA and CDR2 SQIVND (reference sequence). V lost 2 bases to trimming and J lost 0 bases, with 5 bases between them. The CDR3 nucleotides are TGTGCCAGTAGTATAAGGGGTAGCAATCAGCCCCAGCATTTT. Protein product: CASSIRGSNQPQHF.

V and J are TRBV14 and TRBJ2-2, with 8 bases aligning to TRBD2. Germline-derived CDR1 and CDR2 are SGHDN and FVKESK. The CDR3 contains 16 residues. Germline trimming cut 4 bases from V and 0 bases from J; bases unmatched to any gene: 4. Here the CDR3 reads CASSPTSGANTGELFF. As DNA, the CDR3 is TGTGCCAGCAGCCCTACTAGCGGCGCGAACACCGGGGAGCTGTTTTTT.

The V call is TRBV5-1, the J call TRBJ2-2; D perhaps matches TRBD1 (6 bases). Trimming cost V 5 bases and J 3 bases, with 8 bases left between them. From germline, CDR1 is SGHRS and CDR2 YFSETQ. The length of the CDR3 is 13 residues. The CDR3, as DNA: TGCGCCAGCAGGCCAGGGGACACCGGGGAGCTGTTTTTT. Translation gives CASRPGDTGELFF.

This sequence joins TRBV6-6 and TRBJ1-6, with TRBD1 matching 9 bases. The CDR3 runs 14 residues. CDR1 is MNHNY and CDR2 is SVGAGI in the germline V gene (reference sequence). With 7 bases clipped from V and 7 bases from J, the junction kept 5 bases outside the gene matches. The CDR3: CASKRTGENSPLHF. In nucleotides, the CDR3 is TGTGCCAGCAAGCGGACAGGGGAAAATTCACCCCTCCACTTT.

The J gene is TRBJ2-2, the V gene TRBV11-3, with 7 positions matching TRBD2. Trimming took 5 bases from V and 5 from J; bases not matched to a gene: 8. Looked up from germline, CDR1 is SGHNT and CDR2 is YENEEA. This CDR3 has 15 amino acids. CDR3 nucleotide sequence: TGTGCCAGCAGCCCGGGAGGTCGGGGTACCGGGGAGCTGTTTTTT. Translation gives CASSPGGRGTGELFF.

The V call is TRBV28, the J call TRBJ1-1; 8 bases are shared with TRBD1. Germline V CDR1 and CDR2: MDHEN, SYDVKM. Trimming at V came to 5 bases and at J to 5 bases, leaving 13 bases not matched to a gene. The CDR3 has 16 residues. The CDR3 nucleotides read TGTGCCAGCAGTCCCGGGACAGGTCGGACCGGTACTGAAGCTTTCTTT. It is translated as CASSPGTGRTGTEAFF.

This rearrangement joins TRBV11-2 to TRBJ2-3, with D tentatively TRBD2 (6 bases). CDR1 is SGHAT and CDR2 is FQNNGV in the germline V gene. The CDR3 runs 18 residues. V gave up 3 bases and J gave up 0 bases, with 19 bases separating them. CDR3: CASSFGRGYGRSTDTQYF. In DNA form, the CDR3 reads TGTGCCAGCAGCTTCGGACGGGGGTACGGGAGAAGCACAGATACGCAGTATTTT.

The J gene is TRBJ2-4, the V gene TRBV29-1; 11 bases match TRBD2. The CDR3 contains 13 residues. V lost 6 bases, J lost 5 bases, and 3 bases stayed unmatched. Germline loops: CDR1 SQVTM, CDR2 ANQGSEA. The CDR3 DNA is TGCAGCGTCGGGACTAGCGGTCAAAACATTCAGTACTTC. This encodes CSVGTSGQNIQYF.

The rearrangement uses TRBV6-5 and TRBJ2-3; maybe TRBD2 (6 bases). CDR3 length: 14 residues. V lost 9 bases to trimming and J lost 2 bases, with 15 bases between them. In germline, CDR1 is MNHEY, CDR2 SVGAGI. CDR3 sequence reads: CASGRGTYTDTQYF. In nucleotides, the CDR3 is TGTGCCAGTGGGAGAGGGACTTACACAGATACGCAGTATTTT.